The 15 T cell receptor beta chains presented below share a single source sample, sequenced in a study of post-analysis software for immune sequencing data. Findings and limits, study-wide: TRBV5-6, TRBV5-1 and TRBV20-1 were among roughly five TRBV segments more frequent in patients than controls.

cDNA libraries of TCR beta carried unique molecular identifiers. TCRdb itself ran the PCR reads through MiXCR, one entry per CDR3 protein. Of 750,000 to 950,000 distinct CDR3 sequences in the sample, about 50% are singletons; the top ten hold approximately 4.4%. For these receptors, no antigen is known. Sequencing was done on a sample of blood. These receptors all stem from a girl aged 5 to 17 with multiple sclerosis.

The CDR3 nucleotides read TGCAGTGCTAGAGATTCTAAGGGTCAAGAGACCCAGTACTTC. Amino acids: CSARDSKGQETQYF. The V call is TRBV20-1, the J call TRBJ2-5; D gene unclear. CDR1 is DFQATT and CDR2 is SNEGSKA in the germline V gene (reference sequence). The CDR3 sequence is 14 residues long. Trimming shortened V by 0 bases and J by 2 bases, and 10 bases separated the two germline ends.

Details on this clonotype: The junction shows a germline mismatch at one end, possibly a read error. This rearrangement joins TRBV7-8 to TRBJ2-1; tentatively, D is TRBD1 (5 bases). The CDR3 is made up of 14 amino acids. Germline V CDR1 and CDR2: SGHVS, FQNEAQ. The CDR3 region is CASSLEPGFDERFF. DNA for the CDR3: TGTGCCAGCAGCTTAGAGCCAGGGTTCGATGAGCGGTTCTTC.

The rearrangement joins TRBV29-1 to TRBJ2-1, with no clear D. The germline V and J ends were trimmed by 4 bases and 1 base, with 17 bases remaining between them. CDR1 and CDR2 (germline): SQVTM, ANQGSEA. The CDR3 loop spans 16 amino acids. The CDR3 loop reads CSVVSVEETSYNEQFF. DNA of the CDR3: TGCAGCGTTGTTTCCGTTGAGGAGACATCCTACAATGAGCAGTTCTTC.

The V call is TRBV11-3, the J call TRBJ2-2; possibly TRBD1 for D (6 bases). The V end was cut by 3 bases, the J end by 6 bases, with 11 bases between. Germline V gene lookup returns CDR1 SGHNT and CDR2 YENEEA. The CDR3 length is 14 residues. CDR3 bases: TGTGCCAGCAGCTTTCAGGGGCAGTCCGGGGAGCTGTTTTTT. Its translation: CASSFQGQSGELFF.

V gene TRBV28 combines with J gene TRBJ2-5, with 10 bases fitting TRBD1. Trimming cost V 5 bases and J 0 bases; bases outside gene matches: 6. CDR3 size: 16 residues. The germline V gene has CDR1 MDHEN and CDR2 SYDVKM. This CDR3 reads CASSLGDRGYQETQYF. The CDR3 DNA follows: TGTGCCAGCAGTCTGGGGGACAGGGGATACCAAGAGACCCAGTACTTC.

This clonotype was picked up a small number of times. The CDR3 spells CASSPTGTAYEQYF. The CDR3 DNA sequence: TGTGCCAGCAGCCCGACAGGGACCGCCTACGAGCAGTACTTC. V gene TRBV5-6 combines with J gene TRBJ2-7, with 7 bases identical to TRBD1. This CDR3 is built from 14 residues. The trim removed 4 bases at V and 2 bases at J, leaving 6 bases unmatched. From germline, CDR1 is SGHDT and CDR2 YYEEEE.

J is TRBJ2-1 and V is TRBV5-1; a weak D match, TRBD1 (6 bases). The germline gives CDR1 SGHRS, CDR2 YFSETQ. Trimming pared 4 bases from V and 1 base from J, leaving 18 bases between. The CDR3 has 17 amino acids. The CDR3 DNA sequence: TGCGCCAGCAGCCTAGAAAACAGGGTTATTTCCTACAATGAGCAGTTCTTC. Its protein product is CASSLENRVISYNEQFF. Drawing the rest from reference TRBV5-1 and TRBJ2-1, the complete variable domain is KAGVTQTPRYLIKTRGQQVTLSCSPISGHRSVSWYQQTPGQGLQFLFEYFSETQRNKGNFPGRFSGRQFSNSRSEMNVSTLELGDSALYLCASSLENRVISYNEQFFGPGTRLTVL.

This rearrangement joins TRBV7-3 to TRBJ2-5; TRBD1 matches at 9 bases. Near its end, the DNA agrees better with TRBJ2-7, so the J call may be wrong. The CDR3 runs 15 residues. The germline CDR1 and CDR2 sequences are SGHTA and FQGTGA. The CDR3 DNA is TGTGCCAGCAGCCTCGGGGGACAGGGTAATTACGAGCAGTACTTC. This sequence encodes CASSLGGQGNYEQYF.

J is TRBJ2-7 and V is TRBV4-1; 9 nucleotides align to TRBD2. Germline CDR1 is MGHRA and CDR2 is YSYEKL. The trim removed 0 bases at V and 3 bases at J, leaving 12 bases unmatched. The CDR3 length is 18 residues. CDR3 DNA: TGCGCCAGCAGCCAAGATCCTACGGCGGGAGGGCCGTGCTACGAGCAGTACTTC. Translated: CASSQDPTAGGPCYEQYF.

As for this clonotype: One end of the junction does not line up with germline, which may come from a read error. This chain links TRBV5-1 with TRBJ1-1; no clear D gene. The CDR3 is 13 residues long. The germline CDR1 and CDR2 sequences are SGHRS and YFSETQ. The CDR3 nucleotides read TGTGCCAGCAGCTTGGAACCGAACACTGAAGCTTTCTTT. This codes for CASSLEPNTEAFF.

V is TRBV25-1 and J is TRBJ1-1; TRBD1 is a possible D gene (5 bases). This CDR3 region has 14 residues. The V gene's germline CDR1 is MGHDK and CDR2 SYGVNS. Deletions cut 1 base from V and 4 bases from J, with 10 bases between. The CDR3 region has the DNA TGTGCCAGCAGTGAATCTCAGGGCGGCACTGAAGCTTTCTTT. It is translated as CASSESQGGTEAFF.

CDR3 DNA sequence: TGTGCCAGCAGCCAAGATTCGCTAGTTGAATACAATGAGCAGTTCTTC. As protein: CASSQDSLVEYNEQFF. V and J are TRBV3-1 and TRBJ2-1; the D is unclear. This CDR3 is 16 amino acids long. V was clipped by 0 bases and J by 4 bases, with 13 bases between them. Looked up from germline, CDR1 is LGHDT and CDR2 is YNNKEL (reference sequence).

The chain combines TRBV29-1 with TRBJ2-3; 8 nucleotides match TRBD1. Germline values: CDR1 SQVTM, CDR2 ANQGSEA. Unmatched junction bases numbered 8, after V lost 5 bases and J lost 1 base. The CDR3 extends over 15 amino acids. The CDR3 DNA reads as TGCAGCGTTCGACAGGGGTCGATAGGCACAGATACGCAGTATTTT. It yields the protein CSVRQGSIGTDTQYF.

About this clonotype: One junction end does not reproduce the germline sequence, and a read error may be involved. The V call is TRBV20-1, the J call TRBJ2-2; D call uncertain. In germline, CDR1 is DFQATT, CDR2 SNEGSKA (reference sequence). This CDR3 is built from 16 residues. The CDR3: CSARDLVGFNTGELFF. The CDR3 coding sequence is TGTAGTGCTAGAGATCTAGTAGGCTTTAACACCGGGGAGCTGTTTTTT.

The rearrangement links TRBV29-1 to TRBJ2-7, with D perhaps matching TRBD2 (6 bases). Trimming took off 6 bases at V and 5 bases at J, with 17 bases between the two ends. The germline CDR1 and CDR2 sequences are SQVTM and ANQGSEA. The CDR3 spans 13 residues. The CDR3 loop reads CSVLGGSTHEQYF. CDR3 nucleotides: TGCAGCGTCCTAGGAGGGTCCACCCACGAGCAGTACTTC.